Sequencing of this T cell receptor (beta chain) was carried out in a study of shared clonotypes between healthy human individuals. In the study overall: Every donor yielded three CD4 naive, three CD4 memory, two CD8 naive and one CD8 memory plate.

Germline assignment: CDR1 SGDLS and CDR2 YYNGEE. With 0 bases clipped from V and 1 base from J, the junction kept 5 bases outside the gene matches. The CDR3 is 16 amino acids. The data were produced by immunoSEQ multiplex PCR, yet TCRdb's version contains in-frame clones alone and is incomplete. This sample has about 1 million clones, with around 75% found just once. The sample comprised memory CD4+ T cells sorted from blood. Specified subset: CD45RA-negative fraction. The source of this sequence is a man aged 18 to 29 in good health. The chain has TRBV9 and TRBJ2-3, with 7 bases matching TRBD2. As DNA, the CDR3 is TGTGCCAGCAGCGTAGGGGCGGGAGTAGGCACAGATACGCAGTATTTT. Protein sequence: CASSVGAGVGTDTQYF.